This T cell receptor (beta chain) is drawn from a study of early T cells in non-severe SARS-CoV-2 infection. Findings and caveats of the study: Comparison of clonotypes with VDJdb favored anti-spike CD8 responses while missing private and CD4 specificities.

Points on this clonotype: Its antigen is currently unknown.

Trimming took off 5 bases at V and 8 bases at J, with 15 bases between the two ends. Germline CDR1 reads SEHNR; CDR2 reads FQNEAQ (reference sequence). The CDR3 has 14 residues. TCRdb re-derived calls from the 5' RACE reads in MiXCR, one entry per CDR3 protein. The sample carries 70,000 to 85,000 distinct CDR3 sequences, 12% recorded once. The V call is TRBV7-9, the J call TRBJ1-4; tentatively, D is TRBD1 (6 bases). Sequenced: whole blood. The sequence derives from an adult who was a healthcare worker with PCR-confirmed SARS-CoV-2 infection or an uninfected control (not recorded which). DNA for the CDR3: TGTGCCAGCAGCCAGGGGAGTTTACGCGAAAAACTGTTTTTT. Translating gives CASSQGSLREKLFF.